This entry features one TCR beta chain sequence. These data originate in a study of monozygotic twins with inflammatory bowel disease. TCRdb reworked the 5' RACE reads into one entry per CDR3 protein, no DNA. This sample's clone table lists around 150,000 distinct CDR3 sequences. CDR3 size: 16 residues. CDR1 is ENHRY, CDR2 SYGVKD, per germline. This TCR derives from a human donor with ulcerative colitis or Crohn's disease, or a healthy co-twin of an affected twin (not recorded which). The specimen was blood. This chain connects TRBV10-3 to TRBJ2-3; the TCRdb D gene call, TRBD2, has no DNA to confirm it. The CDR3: CAISLAGGLSTDTQYF.